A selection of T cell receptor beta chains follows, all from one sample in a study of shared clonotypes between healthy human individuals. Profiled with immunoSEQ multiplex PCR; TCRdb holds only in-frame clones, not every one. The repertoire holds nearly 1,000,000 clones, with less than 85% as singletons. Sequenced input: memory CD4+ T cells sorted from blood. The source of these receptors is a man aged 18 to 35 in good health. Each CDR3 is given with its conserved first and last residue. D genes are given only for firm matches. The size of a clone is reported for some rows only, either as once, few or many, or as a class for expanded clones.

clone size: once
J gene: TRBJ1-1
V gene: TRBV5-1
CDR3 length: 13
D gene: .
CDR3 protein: CASSFQENTEAFF
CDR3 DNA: TGCGCCAGCAGCTTCCAGGAAAACACTGAAGCTTTCTTT

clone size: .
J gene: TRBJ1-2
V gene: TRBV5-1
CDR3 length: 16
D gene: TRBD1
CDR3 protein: CASRPRTGADFYGYTF
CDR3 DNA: TGCGCCAGCAGACCACGGACAGGGGCGGATTTTTATGGCTACACCTTC

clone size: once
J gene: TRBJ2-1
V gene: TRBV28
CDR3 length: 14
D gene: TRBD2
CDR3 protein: CATHSGGPSNEQFF
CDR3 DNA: TGTGCCACCCATAGCGGGGGGCCCAGCAATGAGCAGTTCTTC

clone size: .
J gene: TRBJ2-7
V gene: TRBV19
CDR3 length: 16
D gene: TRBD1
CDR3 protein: CASRALSGQSIYEQYF
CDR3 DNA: TGTGCCAGTAGGGCACTTTCGGGACAGAGTATCTACGAGCAGTACTTC

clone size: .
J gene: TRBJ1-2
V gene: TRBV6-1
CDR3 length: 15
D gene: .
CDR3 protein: CAGTPSGNGNYGYTF
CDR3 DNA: TGTGCCGGGACTCCATCGGGGAACGGCAATTATGGCTACACCTTC

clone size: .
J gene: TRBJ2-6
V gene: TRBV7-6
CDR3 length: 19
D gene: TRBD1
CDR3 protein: CASSLGTGTGSSGANVLTF
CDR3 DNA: TGTGCCAGCAGCTTAGGGACAGGGACGGGAAGCTCTGGGGCCAACGTCCTGACTTTC

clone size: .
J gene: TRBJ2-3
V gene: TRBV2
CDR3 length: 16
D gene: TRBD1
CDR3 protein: CASSGWGQGAGDTQYF
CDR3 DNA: TGTGCCAGCAGTGGATGGGGACAGGGGGCCGGAGATACGCAGTATTTT

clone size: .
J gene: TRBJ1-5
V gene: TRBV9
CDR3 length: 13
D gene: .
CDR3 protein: CASSVGENQPQHF
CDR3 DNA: TGTGCCAGCAGCGTAGGGGAGAATCAGCCCCAGCATTTT

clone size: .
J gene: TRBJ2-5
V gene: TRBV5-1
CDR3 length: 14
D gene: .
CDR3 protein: CASSLETGSVTQYF
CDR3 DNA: TGCGCCAGCAGCTTGGAAACGGGTTCTGTGACCCAGTACTTC

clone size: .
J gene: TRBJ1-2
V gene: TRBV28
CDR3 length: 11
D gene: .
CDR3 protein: CASAFQTGYTF
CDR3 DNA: TGTGCCAGCGCGTTTCAAACGGGCTACACCTTC

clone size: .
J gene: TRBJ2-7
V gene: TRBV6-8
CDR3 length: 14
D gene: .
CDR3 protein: CASRETGTGRGQYF
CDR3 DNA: TGTGCCAGCAGGGAAACCGGGACGGGGCGTGGGCAGTACTTC

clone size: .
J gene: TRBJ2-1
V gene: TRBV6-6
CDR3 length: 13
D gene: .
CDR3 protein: CASSLDYNNEQFF
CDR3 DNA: TGTGCCAGCAGTTTAGACTACAACAATGAGCAGTTCTTC